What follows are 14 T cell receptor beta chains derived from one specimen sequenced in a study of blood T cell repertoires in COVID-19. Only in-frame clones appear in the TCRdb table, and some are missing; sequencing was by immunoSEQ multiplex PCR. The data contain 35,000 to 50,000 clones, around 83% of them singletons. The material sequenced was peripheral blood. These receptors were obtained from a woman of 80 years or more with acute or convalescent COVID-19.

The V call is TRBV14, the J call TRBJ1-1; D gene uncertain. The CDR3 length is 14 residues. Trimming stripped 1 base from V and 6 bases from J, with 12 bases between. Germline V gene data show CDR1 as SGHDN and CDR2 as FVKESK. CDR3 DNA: TGTGCCAGCAGCCAAGTCGGAGAGGTGTCTGAAGCTTTCTTT. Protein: CASSQVGEVSEAFF.

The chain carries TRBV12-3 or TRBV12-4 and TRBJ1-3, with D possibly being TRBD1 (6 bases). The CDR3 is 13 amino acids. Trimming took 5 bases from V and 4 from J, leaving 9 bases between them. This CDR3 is CASSTGFGNTIYF. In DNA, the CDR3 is TGTGCCAGCAGTACAGGGTTCGGAAACACCATATATTTT.

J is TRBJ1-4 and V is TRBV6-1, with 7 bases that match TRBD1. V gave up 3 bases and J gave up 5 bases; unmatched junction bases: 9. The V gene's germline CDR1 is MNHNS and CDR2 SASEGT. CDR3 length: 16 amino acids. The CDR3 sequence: CASSDLRGQPNEKLFF. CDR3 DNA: TGTGCCAGCAGTGATCTAAGGGGACAGCCGAATGAAAAACTGTTTTTT.

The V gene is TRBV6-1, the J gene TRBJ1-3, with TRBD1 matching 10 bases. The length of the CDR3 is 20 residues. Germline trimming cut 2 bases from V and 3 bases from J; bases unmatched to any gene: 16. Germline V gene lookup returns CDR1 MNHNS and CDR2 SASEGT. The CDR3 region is CASSEIPPLGQGVGGNTIYF. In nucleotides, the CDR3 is TGTGCCAGCAGTGAAATTCCCCCCCTCGGACAGGGGGTAGGTGGAAACACCATATATTTT.

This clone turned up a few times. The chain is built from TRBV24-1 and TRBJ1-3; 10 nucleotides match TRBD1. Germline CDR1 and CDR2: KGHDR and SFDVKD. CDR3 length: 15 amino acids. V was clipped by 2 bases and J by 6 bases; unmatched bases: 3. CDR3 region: CATSDSGTGVNTIYF. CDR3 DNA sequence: TGTGCCACCAGTGATTCTGGGACAGGGGTAAACACCATATATTTT.

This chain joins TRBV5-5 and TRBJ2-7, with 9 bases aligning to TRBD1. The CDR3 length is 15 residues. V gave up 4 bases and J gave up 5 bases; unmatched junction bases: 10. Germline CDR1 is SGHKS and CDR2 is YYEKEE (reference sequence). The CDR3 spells CASSEPGQGKNEQYF. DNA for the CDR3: TGTGCCAGCAGCGAACCGGGACAGGGAAAAAACGAGCAGTACTTC.

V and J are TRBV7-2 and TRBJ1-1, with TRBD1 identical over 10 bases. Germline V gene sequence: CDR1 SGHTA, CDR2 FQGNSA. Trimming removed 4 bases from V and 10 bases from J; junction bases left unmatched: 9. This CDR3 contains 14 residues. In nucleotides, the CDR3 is TGTGCCAGCAGCTCAGGGACAGGGGTGTATGGAGCTTTCTTT. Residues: CASSSGTGVYGAFF.

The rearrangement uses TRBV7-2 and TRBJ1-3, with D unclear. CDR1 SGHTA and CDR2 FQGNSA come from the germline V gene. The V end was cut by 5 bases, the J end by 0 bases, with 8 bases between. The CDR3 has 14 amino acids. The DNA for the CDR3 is TGTGCCAGCAGCACGATGAGCTCTGGAAACACCATATATTTT. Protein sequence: CASSTMSSGNTIYF.

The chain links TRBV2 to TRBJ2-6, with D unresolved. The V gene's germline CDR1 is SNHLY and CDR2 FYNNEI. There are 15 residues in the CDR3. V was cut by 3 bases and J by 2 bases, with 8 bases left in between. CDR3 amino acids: CASSELETGANVLTF. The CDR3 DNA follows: TGTGCCAGCAGTGAGTTGGAGACTGGGGCCAACGTCCTGACTTTC. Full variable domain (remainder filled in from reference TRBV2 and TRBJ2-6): EPEVTQTPSHQVTQMGQEVILRCVPISNHLYFYWYRQILGQKVEFLVSFYNNEISEKSEIFDDQFSVERPDGSNFTLKIRSTKLEDSAMYFCASSELETGANVLTFGAGSRLTVL.

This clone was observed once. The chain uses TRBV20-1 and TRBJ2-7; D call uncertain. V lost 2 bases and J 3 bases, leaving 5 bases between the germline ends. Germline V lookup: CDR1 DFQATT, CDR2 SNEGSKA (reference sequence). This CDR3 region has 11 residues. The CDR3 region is CSARLFYEQYF. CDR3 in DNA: TGCAGTGCTAGACTGTTCTACGAGCAGTACTTC.

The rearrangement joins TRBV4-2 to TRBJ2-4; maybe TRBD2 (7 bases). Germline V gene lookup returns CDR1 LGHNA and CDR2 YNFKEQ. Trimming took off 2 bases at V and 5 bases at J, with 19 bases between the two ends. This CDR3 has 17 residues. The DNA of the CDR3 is TGTGCCAGCAGCCAATTAATGGGGGGGGCTGGCCAAAACATTCAGTACTTC. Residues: CASSQLMGGAGQNIQYF.

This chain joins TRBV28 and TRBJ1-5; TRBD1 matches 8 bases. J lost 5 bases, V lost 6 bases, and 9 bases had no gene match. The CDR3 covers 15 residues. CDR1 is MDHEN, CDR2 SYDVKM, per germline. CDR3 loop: CASSPQGQGHQPQHF. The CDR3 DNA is TGTGCCAGCAGCCCCCAAGGACAGGGCCATCAGCCCCAGCATTTT.

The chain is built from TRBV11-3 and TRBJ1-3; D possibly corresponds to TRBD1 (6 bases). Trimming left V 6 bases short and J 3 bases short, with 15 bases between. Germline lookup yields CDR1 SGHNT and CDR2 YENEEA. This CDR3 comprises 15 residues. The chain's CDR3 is CASSRGATSGNTIYF. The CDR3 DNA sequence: TGTGCCAGCAGTCGGGGGGCCACCAGTGGAAACACCATATATTTT.

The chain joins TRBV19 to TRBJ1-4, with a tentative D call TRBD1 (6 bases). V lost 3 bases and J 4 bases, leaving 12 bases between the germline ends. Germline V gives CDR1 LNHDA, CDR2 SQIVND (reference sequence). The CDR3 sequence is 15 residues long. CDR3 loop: CASSISGAHNEKLFF. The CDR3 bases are TGTGCCAGTAGTATTTCAGGGGCACATAATGAAAAACTGTTTTTT.